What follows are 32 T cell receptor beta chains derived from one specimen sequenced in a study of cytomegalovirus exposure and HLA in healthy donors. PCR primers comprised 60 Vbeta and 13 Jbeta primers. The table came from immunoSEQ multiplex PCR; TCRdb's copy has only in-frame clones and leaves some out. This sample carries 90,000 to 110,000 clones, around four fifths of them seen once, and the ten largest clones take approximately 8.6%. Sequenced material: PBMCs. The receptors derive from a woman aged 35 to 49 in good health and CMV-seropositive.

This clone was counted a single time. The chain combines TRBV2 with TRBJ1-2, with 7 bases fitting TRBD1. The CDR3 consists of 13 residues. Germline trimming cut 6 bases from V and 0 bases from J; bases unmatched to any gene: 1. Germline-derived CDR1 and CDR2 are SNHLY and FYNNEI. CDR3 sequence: CASRTGPNYGYTF. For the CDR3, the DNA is TGTGCCAGCAGGACAGGGCCTAACTATGGCTACACCTTC.

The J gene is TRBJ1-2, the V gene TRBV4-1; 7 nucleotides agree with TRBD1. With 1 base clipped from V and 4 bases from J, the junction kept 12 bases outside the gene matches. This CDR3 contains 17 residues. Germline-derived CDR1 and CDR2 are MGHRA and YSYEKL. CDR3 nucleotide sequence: TGCGCCAGCAGCCAAGGTTGGCAGGGGGTCGTGAGCTATGGCTACACCTTC. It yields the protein CASSQGWQGVVSYGYTF.

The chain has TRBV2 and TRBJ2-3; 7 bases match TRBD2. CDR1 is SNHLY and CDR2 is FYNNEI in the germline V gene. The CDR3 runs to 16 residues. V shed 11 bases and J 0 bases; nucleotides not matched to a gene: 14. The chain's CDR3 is CACKGLGSGSTDTQYF. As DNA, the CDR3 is TGTGCCTGCAAAGGGTTGGGTAGCGGGAGCACAGATACGCAGTATTTT.

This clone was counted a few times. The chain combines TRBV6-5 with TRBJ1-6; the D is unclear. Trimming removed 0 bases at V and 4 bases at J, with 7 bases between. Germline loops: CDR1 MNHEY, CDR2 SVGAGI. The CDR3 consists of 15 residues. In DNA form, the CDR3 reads TGTGCCAGCAGTTACTCGGGCGGGTATAATTCACCCCTCCACTTT. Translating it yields CASSYSGGYNSPLHF.

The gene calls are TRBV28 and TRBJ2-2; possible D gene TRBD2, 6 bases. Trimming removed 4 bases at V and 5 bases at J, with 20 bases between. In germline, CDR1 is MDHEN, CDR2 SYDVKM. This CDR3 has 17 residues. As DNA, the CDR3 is TGTGCCAGCAGTTCCTCGTCGGAGGGCCCAGTAACCGGGGAGCTGTTTTTT. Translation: CASSSSSEGPVTGELFF. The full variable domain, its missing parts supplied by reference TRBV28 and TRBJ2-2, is DVKVTQSSRYLVKRTGEKVFLECVQDMDHENMFWYRQDPGLGLRLIYFSYDVKMKEKGDIPEGYSVSREKKERFSLILESASTNQTSMYLCASSSSSEGPVTGELFFGEGSRLTVL.

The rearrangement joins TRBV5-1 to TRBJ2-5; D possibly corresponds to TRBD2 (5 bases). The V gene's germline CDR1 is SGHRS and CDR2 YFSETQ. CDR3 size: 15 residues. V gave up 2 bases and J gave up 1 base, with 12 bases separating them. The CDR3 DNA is TGCGCCAGCAGCTTTAGAGCCGCGGGCCAAGAGACCCAGTACTTC. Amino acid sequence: CASSFRAAGQETQYF.

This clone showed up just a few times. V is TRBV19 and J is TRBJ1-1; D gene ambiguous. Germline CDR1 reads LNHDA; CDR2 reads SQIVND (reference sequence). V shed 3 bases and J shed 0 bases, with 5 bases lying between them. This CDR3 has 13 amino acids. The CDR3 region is CASSIRLNTEAFF. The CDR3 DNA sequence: TGTGCCAGTAGTATCAGGCTGAACACTGAAGCTTTCTTT.

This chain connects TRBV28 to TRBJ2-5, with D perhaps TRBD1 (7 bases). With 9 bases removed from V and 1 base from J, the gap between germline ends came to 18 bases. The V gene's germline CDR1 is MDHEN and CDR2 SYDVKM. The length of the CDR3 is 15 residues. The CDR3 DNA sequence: TGTGCCAGTAGAGCGCCAGGGGGGATCCAAGAGACCCAGTACTTC. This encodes CASRAPGGIQETQYF. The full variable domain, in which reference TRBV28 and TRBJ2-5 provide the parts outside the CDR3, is DVKVTQSSRYLVKRTGEKVFLECVQDMDHENMFWYRQDPGLGLRLIYFSYDVKMKEKGDIPEGYSVSREKKERFSLILESASTNQTSMYLCASRAPGGIQETQYFGPGTRLLVL.

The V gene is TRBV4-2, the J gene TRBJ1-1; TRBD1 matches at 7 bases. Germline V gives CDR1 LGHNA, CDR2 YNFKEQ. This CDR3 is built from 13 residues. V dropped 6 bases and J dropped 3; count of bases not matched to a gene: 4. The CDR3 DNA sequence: TGTGCCAGCAGGGCAGGGGGTGACACTGAAGCTTTCTTT. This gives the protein CASRAGGDTEAFF.

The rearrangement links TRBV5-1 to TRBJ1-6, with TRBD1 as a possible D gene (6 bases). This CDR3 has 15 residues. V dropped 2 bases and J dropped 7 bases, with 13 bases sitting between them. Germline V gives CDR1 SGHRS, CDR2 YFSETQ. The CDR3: CASSFSTGINSPLHF. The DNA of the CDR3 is TGCGCCAGCAGCTTTTCTACAGGGATAAATTCACCCCTCCACTTT.

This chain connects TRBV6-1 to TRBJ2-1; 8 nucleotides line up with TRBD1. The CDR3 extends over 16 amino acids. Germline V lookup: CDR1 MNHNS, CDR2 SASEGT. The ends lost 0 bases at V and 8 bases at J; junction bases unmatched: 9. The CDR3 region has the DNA TGTGCCAGCAGTGAAGCCCGGTCAGGGGGCTGGGATGAGCAGTTCTTC. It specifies CASSEARSGGWDEQFF.

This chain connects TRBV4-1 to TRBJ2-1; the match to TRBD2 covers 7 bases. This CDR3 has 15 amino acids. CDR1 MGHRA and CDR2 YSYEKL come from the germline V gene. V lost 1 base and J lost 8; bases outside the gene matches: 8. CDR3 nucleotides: TGCGCCAGCAGCCAAGGCGGGAGATTGGCGGATGAGCAGTTCTTC. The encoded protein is CASSQGGRLADEQFF.

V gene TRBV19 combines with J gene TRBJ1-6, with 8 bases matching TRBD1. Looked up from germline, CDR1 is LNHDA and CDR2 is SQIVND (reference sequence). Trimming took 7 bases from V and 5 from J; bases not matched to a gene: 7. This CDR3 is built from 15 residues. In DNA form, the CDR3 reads TGTGCCAGTACCCCTGGACAGGGAAATAATTCACCCCTCCACTTT. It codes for CASTPGQGNNSPLHF.

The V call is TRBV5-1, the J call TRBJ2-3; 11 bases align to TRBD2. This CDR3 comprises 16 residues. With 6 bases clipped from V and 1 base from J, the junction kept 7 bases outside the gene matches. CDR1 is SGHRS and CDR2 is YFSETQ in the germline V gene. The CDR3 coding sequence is TGCGCCAGCATTGATATAGCGGGAGGGGGCACAGATACGCAGTATTTT. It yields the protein CASIDIAGGGTDTQYF.

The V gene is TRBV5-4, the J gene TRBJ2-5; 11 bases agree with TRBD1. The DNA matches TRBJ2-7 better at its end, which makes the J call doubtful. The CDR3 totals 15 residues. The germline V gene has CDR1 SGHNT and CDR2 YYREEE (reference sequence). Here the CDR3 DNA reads TGTGCCAGCAGCTTTGGGACAGGGGGGGTCTACGAGCAGTACTTC. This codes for CASSFGTGGVYEQYF.

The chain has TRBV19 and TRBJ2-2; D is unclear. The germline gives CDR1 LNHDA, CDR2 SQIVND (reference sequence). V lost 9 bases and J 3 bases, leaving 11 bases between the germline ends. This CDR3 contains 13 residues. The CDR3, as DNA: TGTGCCAGCCACCGCTCGGACACCGGGGAGCTGTTTTTT. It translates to CASHRSDTGELFF.

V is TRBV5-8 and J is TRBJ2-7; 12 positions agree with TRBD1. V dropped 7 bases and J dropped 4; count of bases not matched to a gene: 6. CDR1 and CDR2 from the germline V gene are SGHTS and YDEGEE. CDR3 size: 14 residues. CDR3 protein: CASYPGQGAYEQYF. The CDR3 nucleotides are TGTGCCAGCTACCCGGGACAGGGGGCATACGAGCAGTACTTC. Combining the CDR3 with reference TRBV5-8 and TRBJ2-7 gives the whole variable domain EAGVTQSPTHLIKTRGQQATLRCSPISGHTSVYWYQQALGLGLQFLLWYDEGEERNRGNFPPRFSGRQFPNYSSELNVNALELEDSALYLCASYPGQGAYEQYFGPGTRLTVT.

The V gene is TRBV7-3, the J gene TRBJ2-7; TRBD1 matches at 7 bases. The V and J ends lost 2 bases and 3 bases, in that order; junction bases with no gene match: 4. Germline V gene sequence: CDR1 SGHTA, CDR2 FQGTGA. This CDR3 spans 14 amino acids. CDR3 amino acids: CASSLGQGDYEQYF. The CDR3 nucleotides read TGTGCCAGCAGCTTAGGGCAGGGGGACTACGAGCAGTACTTC.

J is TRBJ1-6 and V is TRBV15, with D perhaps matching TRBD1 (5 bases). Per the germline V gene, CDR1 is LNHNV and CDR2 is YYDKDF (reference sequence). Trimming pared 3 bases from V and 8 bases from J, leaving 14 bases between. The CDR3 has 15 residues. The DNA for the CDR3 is TGTGCCACCAGCAGTGGGGTGACGGGGGATTCACCCCTCCACTTT. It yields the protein CATSSGVTGDSPLHF.

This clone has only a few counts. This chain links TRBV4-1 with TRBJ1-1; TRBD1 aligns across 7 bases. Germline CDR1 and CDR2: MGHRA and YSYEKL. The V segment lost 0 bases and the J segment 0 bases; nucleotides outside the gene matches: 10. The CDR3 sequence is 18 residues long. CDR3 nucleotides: TGCGCCAGCAGCCAAGACCTCTTCCGACAGGGCCTGAACACTGAAGCTTTCTTT. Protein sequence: CASSQDLFRQGLNTEAFF.

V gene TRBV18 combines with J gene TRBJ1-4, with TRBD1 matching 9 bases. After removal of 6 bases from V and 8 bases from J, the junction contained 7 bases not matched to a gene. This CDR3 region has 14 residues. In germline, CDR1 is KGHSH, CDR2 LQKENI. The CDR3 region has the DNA TGTGCCAGCTCGTATACAGGGGGCGAGGAAAAACTGTTTTTT. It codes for CASSYTGGEEKLFF. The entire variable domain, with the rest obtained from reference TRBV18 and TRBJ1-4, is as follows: NAGVMQNPRHLVRRRGQEARLRCSPMKGHSHVYWYRQLPEEGLKFMVYLQKENIIDESGMPKERFSAEFPKEGPSILRIQQVVRGDSAAYFCASSYTGGEEKLFFGSGTQLSVL.

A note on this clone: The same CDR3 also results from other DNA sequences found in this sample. CDR3: CASSLVASHEQYF. The CDR3 region has the DNA TGTGCCAGCAGCTTGGTGGCTAGCCACGAGCAGTACTTC. The chain joins TRBV5-4 to TRBJ2-7, with D possibly matching TRBD2 (5 bases). Germline CDR1 SGHNT, CDR2 YYREEE (reference sequence). The germline V and J ends were trimmed by 0 bases and 5 bases, with 9 bases remaining between them. The length of the CDR3 is 13 residues.

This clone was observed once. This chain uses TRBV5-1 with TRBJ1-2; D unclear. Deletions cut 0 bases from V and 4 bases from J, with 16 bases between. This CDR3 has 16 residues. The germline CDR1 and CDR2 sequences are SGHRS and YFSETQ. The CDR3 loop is CASSLVASRIGYGYTF. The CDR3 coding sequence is TGCGCCAGCAGCTTGGTAGCAAGTCGAATAGGCTATGGCTACACCTTC.

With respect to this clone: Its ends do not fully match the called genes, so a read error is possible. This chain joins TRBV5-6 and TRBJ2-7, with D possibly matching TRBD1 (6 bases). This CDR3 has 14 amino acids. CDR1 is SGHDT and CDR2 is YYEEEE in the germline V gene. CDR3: CASSLDSSSYEQYF. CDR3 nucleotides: TGTGCCAGCAGTTTGGACAGTAGCTCCTACGAGCAGTACTTC. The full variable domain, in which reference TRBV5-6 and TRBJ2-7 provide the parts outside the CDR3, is DAGVTQSPTHLIKTRGQQVTLRCSPKSGHDTVSWYQQALGQGPQFIFQYYEEEERQRGNFPDRFSGHQFPNYSSELNVNALLLGDSALYLCASSLDSSSYEQYFGPGTRLTVT.

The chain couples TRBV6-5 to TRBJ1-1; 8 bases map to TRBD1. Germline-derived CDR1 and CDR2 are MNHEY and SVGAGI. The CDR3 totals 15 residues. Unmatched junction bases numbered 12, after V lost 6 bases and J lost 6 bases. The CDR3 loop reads CASSKGSGGVSEAFF. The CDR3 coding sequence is TGTGCCAGCAGCAAAGGGTCAGGGGGCGTCTCTGAAGCTTTCTTT.

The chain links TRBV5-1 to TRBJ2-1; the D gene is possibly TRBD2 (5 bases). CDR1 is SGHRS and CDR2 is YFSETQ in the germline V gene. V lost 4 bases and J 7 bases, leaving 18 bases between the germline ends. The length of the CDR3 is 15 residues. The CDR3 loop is CASSPRAGVGNEQFF. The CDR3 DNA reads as TGCGCCAGCAGCCCGAGAGCCGGGGTTGGGAATGAGCAGTTCTTC.

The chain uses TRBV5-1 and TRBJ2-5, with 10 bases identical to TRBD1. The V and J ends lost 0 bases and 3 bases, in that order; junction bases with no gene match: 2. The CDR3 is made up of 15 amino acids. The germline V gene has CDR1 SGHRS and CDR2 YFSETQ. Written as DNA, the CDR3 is TGCGCCAGCAGCTTGGTGGGGACAGGGGAAGAGACCCAGTACTTC. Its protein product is CASSLVGTGEETQYF.

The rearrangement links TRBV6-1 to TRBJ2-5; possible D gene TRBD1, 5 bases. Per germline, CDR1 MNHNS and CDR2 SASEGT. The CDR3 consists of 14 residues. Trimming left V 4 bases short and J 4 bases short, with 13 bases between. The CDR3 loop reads CASSALGRPETQYF. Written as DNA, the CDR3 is TGTGCCAGCAGTGCCCTGGGGCGGCCAGAGACCCAGTACTTC.

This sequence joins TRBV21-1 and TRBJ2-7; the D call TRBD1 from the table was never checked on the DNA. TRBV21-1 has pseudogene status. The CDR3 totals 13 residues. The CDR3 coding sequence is TGTGCCAGCAGCAGCGGACAGACGCGCGAGCAGTACTTC. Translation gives CASSSGQTREQYF.

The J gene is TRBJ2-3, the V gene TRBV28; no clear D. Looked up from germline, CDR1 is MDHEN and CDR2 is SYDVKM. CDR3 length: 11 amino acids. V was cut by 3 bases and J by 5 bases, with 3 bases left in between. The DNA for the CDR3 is TGTGCCAGCAGTTTCGGAGATACGCAGTATTTT. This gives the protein CASSFGDTQYF.

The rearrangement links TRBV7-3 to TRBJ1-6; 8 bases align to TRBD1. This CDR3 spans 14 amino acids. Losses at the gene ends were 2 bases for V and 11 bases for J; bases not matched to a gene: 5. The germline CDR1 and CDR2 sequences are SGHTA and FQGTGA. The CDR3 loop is CASSLSGQDPPLHF. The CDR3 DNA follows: TGTGCCAGCAGCTTATCGGGACAGGATCCACCCCTCCACTTT.

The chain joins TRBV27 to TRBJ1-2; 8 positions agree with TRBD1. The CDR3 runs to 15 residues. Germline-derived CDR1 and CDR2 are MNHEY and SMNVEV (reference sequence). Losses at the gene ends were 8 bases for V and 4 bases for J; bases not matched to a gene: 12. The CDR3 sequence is CASFALTGTGYGYTF. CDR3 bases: TGTGCCAGCTTCGCTCTGACAGGGACAGGCTATGGCTACACCTTC.